This note documents a single T cell receptor beta chain sequence. The assay was immunoSEQ multiplex PCR, and TCRdb's table has in-frame clones only and misses some. In the table there are some 130,000 clones, roughly 90% of which are singletons. The data belong to a study of control samples from healthy donors and cancer patients. The CDR3 totals 14 residues. Germline V gene lookup returns CDR1 SGHVS and CDR2 FQNEAQ. The trim removed 8 bases at V and 3 bases at J, leaving 6 bases unmatched. The chain combines TRBV7-8 with TRBJ1-1, with 10 positions matching TRBD1. The specimen was blood. This TCR derives from a woman aged 50 to 65 in good health. CDR3 residues: CASGRDRGHTEAFF. DNA for the CDR3: TGTGCCAGCGGGAGAGACAGGGGGCACACTGAAGCTTTCTTT.